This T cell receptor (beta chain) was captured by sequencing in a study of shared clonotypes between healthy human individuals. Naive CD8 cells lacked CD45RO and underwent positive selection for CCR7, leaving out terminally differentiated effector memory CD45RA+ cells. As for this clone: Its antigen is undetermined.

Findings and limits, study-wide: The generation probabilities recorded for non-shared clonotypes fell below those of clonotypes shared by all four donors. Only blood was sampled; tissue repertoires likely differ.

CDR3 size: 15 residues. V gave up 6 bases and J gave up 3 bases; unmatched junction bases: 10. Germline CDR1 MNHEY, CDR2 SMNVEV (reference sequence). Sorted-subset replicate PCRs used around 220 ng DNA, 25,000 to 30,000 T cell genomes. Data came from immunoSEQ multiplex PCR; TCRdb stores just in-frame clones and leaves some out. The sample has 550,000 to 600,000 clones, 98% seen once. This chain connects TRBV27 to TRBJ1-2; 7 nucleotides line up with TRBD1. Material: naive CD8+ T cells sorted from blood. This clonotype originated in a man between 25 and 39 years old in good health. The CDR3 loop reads CASRGQDSFHYGYTF. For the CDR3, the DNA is TGTGCCAGCAGAGGACAGGATAGTTTCCACTATGGCTACACCTTC.